These T cell receptor beta chains were read from a single sample in a study of beta chain features in type 1 diabetes. Profiled with immunoSEQ multiplex PCR; TCRdb holds only in-frame clones, not every one. Among fewer than 900,000 clones listed, about a sixth were seen once. The source material was naive CD4+ T cells from blood. These receptors all stem from a woman under 30 in good health. The CDR3 runs from the conserved cysteine through the conserved F or W. D genes are given only for firm matches. A row's size may be missing; if present it is once, few, many or a size class.

d_gene,j_gene,v_gene,abundance,CDR3aa,CDR3nt
TRBD1,TRBJ1-3,TRBV7-9,few,CASSLTGYGNTIYF,TGTGCCAGCAGCTTGACAGGGTACGGAAACACCATATATTTT
-,TRBJ2-3,TRBV4-3,few,CASSQQERITDTQYF,TGCGCCAGCAGCCAACAGGAACGGATCACAGATACGCAGTATTTT
-,TRBJ1-5,TRBV6-5,-,CASTQGGSNQPQHF,TGTGCCAGCACCCAAGGCGGTAGCAATCAGCCCCAGCATTTT
-,TRBJ2-7,TRBV6-5,-,CASSYSPTVPDEQYF,TGTGCCAGCAGTTACTCGCCGACAGTGCCCGACGAGCAGTACTTC
-,TRBJ2-7,TRBV7-8,-,CATTDTYSYEQYF,TGTGCCACCACGGACACTTACAGCTACGAGCAGTACTTC
-,TRBJ1-1,TRBV18,-,CASSRPSAGRGTEAFF,TGTGCCAGCTCACGCCCGTCCGCGGGGCGAGGCACTGAAGCTTTCTTT
-,TRBJ2-3,TRBV18,-,CASSPSHGASTDTQYF,TGTGCCAGCTCACCGTCACACGGGGCTAGCACAGATACGCAGTATTTT
TRBD2,TRBJ2-1,TRBV19,few,CASRGSSGSTYNEQFF,TGTGCCAGTAGGGGATCTAGCGGATCAACCTACAATGAGCAGTTCTTC
TRBD1,TRBJ2-3,TRBV7-3,-,CANGQGAPPDTQYF,TGTGCCAATGGTCAGGGGGCGCCCCCAGATACGCAGTATTTT
TRBD1,TRBJ1-2,TRBV7-9,few,CASSLLGQGAGGYTF,TGTGCCAGCAGCTTATTGGGACAGGGGGCAGGTGGCTACACCTTC
-,TRBJ2-1,TRBV5-6,few,CASSLFRDEQFF,TGTGCCAGCAGCTTGTTCAGGGACGAGCAGTTCTTC
-,TRBJ2-7,TRBV7-2,few,CASSLTDSYEQYF,TGTGCCAGCAGCTTGACGGACTCCTACGAGCAGTACTTC
TRBD2,TRBJ2-7,TRBV19,few,CASSRPGSGSYEQYF,TGTGCCAGTAGTAGGCCGGGTAGCGGGAGCTACGAGCAGTACTTC
-,TRBJ1-2,TRBV19,few,CASRDPGWYGYTF,TGTGCCAGTAGGGATCCCGGCTGGTATGGCTACACCTTC
-,TRBJ2-1,TRBV28,many,CASSPITGEQFF,TGTGCCAGCAGTCCCATCACAGGGGAGCAGTTCTTC
-,TRBJ1-5,TRBV19,-,CASSSAALNQPQHF,TGTGCCAGTAGTAGCGCGGCGTTGAATCAGCCCCAGCATTTT
TRBD1,TRBJ2-3,TRBV7-9,-,CASSGWGQLNTDTQYF,TGTGCCAGCAGCGGATGGGGACAGCTTAACACAGATACGCAGTATTTT
-,TRBJ2-7,TRBV7-2,-,CASSLGGASPLRDEQYF,TGTGCCAGCAGCTTAGGAGGGGCTAGCCCCCTGAGGGACGAGCAGTACTTC
-,TRBJ1-2,TRBV29-1,-,CSVASGNYGYTF,TGCAGCGTTGCTTCGGGGAACTATGGCTACACCTTC
-,TRBJ2-3,TRBV5-4,-,CASSPRGGDTQYF,TGTGCCAGCAGCCCCCGGGGAGGTGATACGCAGTATTTT
-,TRBJ2-7,TRBV7-2,-,CASSLTGSPNEQYF,TGTGCCAGCTCACTTACAGGTTCCCCAAACGAGCAGTACTTC
TRBD2,TRBJ2-3,TRBV5-4,-,CASSPSGTTDTQYF,TGTGCCAGCAGCCCTAGCGGGACCACAGATACGCAGTATTTT
TRBD2,TRBJ2-7,TRBV4-3,few,CASSQELAGYEQYF,TGCGCCAGCAGCCAAGAACTAGCGGGCTACGAGCAGTACTTC
-,TRBJ2-1,TRBV2,few,CASSMDSSYNEQFF,TGTGCCAGCAGCATGGACAGCTCCTACAATGAGCAGTTCTTC
-,TRBJ2-5,TRBV2,few,CASKTGSETQYF,TGTGCCAGCAAAACAGGGAGCGAGACCCAGTACTTC
-,TRBJ1-2,TRBV7-3,-,CASSLTVTGIYGYTF,TGTGCCAGCAGCTTAACGGTAACGGGCATCTATGGCTACACCTTC
-,TRBJ2-5,TRBV10-2,-,CASTGQYRETQYF,TGCGCCAGCACGGGTCAGTACCGGGAGACCCAGTACTTC
-,TRBJ2-4,TRBV15,few,CATSREPAAKNIQYF,TGTGCCACCAGCAGAGAACCAGCGGCCAAAAACATTCAGTACTTC
-,TRBJ2-5,TRBV28,-,CASSFFRPDQETQYF,TGTGCCAGCAGTTTTTTCCGTCCGGATCAAGAGACCCAGTACTTC
TRBD1,TRBJ1-1,TRBV6-6,few,CASSSYTGENTEAFF,TGTGCCAGCAGTTCCTACACAGGGGAGAACACTGAAGCTTTCTTT
-,TRBJ2-5,TRBV7-2,few,CASSSPGGGETQYF,TGTGCCAGCAGCTCCCCTGGAGGAGGGGAGACCCAGTACTTC
-,TRBJ2-1,TRBV13,few,CASTKRMDWRVDEQFF,TGTGCCAGCACGAAAAGGATGGACTGGAGGGTGGATGAGCAGTTCTTC
-,TRBJ2-3,TRBV7-9,once,CASSLTQGGQDTQYF,TGTGCCAGCAGCCTGACACAAGGAGGACAAGATACGCAGTATTTT
-,TRBJ2-5,TRBV7-9,-,CASSFSLGQGGTQYF,TGTGCCAGCAGCTTTAGTCTCGGCCAGGGGGGGACCCAGTACTTC
-,TRBJ1-4,TRBV19,few,CASSPGATNEKLFF,TGTGCCAGTAGCCCAGGGGCAACTAATGAAAAACTGTTTTTT
-,TRBJ2-3,TRBV28,few,CATETGTPGTDTQYF,TGTGCCACCGAGACCGGGACGCCCGGCACAGATACGCAGTATTTT
-,TRBJ2-7,TRBV7-2,few,CASSLRGGGFYEQYF,TGTGCCAGCAGCCTCAGGGGTGGCGGCTTCTACGAGCAGTACTTC
TRBD1,TRBJ2-3,TRBV5-1,-,CASSHGQGTDTQYF,TGCGCCAGCAGCCACGGACAGGGGACAGATACGCAGTATTTT
TRBD2,TRBJ2-2,TRBV4-2,few,CASSQTTSKAELFF,TGTGCCAGCAGCCAAACGACTAGCAAAGCCGAGCTGTTTTTT
-,TRBJ2-5,TRBV14,few,CASSAGLWRQETQYF,TGTGCCAGCAGCGCGGGCCTGTGGCGACAAGAGACCCAGTACTTC
-,TRBJ2-6,TRBV10-3,few,CAISGYGSGANVLTF,TGTGCCATCAGTGGTTACGGCTCTGGGGCCAACGTCCTGACTTTC
-,TRBJ1-3,TRBV28,few,CASSSPGTPVHTIYF,TGTGCCAGCAGTTCCCCCGGGACACCCGTTCACACCATATATTTT
-,TRBJ2-5,TRBV2,few,CASSEGSGETQYF,TGTGCCAGCAGTGAGGGCTCGGGAGAGACCCAGTACTTC
TRBD1,TRBJ1-4,TRBV25-1,-,CASSGDREGSEKLFF,TGTGCCAGCAGTGGGGACAGGGAGGGCAGTGAAAAACTGTTTTTT
-,TRBJ1-2,TRBV28,few,CASSARRGQPLTYTF,TGTGCCAGCAGTGCCCGGAGGGGCCAACCTTTAACTTACACCTTC
-,TRBJ2-7,TRBV7-2,-,CASSLGRSYEQYF,TGTGCCAGCAGCTTAGGCCGCTCCTACGAGCAGTACTTC
TRBD2,TRBJ2-5,TRBV29-1,few,CSTSTSAMTQYF,TGCAGCACCTCCACTAGCGCGATGACCCAGTACTTC
-,TRBJ1-5,TRBV27,-,CASSALGQPQHF,TGTGCCAGCAGTGCCCTCGGTCAGCCCCAGCATTTT
TRBD2,TRBJ2-1,TRBV19,-,CASSSGSNWVNEQFF,TGTGCCAGTAGTAGCGGGAGCAATTGGGTCAATGAGCAGTTCTTC
-,TRBJ1-4,TRBV11-2,few,CASSPQGLTNEKLFF,TGTGCCAGCAGCCCACAGGGACTTACTAATGAAAAACTGTTTTTT
-,TRBJ2-7,TRBV5-4,-,CASSLGAGDDEQYF,TGTGCCAGCAGCTTGGGGGCAGGGGATGACGAGCAGTACTTC
-,TRBJ2-5,TRBV6-5,-,CASSYRQETQYF,TGTGCCAGCAGTTATCGCCAAGAGACCCAGTACTTC
TRBD2,TRBJ2-2,TRBV7-3,few,CASSPDTVAGLTGELFF,TGTGCCAGCAGCCCCGACACGGTAGCGGGGCTCACCGGGGAGCTGTTTTTT